This T cell receptor (beta chain) was identified during a study of spatial heterogeneity in lung cancer. Looking at the study overall: Consistent detection of more beta-chain than alpha-chain sequences was observed.

Trimming removed 6 bases from V and 7 bases from J, with 19 bases in between. This CDR3 is 16 amino acids long. CDR1 is MDHEN and CDR2 is SYDVKM in the germline V gene. This clonotype was recorded at least ten times. The presence of a unique molecular identifier marked each TCR cDNA molecule. Each CDR3 protein is one row after TCRdb ran MiXCR on the 5' RACE reads. The data hold tens of thousands of distinct CDR3 sequences, with around 7% observed a single time. Indicated time point: sample taken at primary tumor resection. Without sorting, whole RNA was sequenced from tumor, nontumor lung or frozen PBMC. A total of some 70 untreated early-stage non-small cell lung cancer patients served as donors.

The starting material was PBMCs, obtained at surgery. The chain combines TRBV28 with TRBJ1-6; D may be TRBD1 (5 bases). The sequence was collected from a female donor with early-stage non-small cell lung cancer. This CDR3 is CASRGGNRGLNSPLHF. The CDR3 DNA is TGTGCCAGCAGGGGCGGTAATCGGGGCTTAAATTCACCCCTCCACTTT.